This TCR beta chain was identified in a study of blood T cell repertoires in COVID-19. The overall study: Sites across the United States, Italy and Spain contributed samples from acute and convalescent COVID-19. The cDNA or gDNA used as material had been derived from T cells, B-cell-depleted T cells, or PBMCs.

The V segment lost 8 bases and the J segment 8 bases; nucleotides outside the gene matches: 10. Germline CDR1 and CDR2: MDHEN and SYDVKM. This CDR3 region has 14 residues. Per the original methods: Amplification of reference gene primers was used by the study to estimate nucleated cell counts. Clones were sequenced by immunoSEQ multiplex PCR, and TCRdb holds only the in-frame ones, with some missing. V, J and clone size reflect that table, while D and trimming were determined from the DNA. The repertoire holds fewer than 200,000 clones, roughly four fifths seen once, with around 7.6% in the top ten. This clonotype originated in a man aged 40-55 years who had recovered from COVID-19. The specimen sequenced was peripheral blood. V and J are TRBV28 and TRBJ1-1; 11 bases line up with TRBD1. CDR3 bases: TGTGCCAGCGGCTCCGACGGGACAGGGGGAGAAGCTTTCTTT. Protein: CASGSDGTGGEAFF.